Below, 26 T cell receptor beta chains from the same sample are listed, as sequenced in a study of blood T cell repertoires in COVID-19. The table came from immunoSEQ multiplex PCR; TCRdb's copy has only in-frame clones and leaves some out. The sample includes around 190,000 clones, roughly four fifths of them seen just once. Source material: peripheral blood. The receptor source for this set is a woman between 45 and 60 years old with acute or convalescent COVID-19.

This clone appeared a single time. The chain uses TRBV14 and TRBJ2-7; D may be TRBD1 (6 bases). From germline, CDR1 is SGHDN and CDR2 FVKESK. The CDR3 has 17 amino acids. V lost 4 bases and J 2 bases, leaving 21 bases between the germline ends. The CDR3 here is CASSRLSLRDTAYEQYF. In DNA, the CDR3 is TGTGCCAGCAGCCGACTCTCACTCCGGGACACAGCCTACGAGCAGTACTTC.

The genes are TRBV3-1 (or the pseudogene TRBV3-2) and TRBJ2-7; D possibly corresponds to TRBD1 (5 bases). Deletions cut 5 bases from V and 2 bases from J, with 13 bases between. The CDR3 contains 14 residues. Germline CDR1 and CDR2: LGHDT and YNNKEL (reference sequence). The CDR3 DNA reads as TGTGCCAGCAGCGGACAAGGGAATCCCTACGAGCAGTACTTC. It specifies CASSGQGNPYEQYF.

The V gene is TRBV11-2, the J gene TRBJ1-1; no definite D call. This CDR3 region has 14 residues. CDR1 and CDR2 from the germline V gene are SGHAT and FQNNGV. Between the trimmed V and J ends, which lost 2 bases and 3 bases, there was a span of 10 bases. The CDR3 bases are TGTGCCAGCAGCTTATTCCCGGGTTACACTGAAGCTTTCTTT. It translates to CASSLFPGYTEAFF.

The CDR3 here is CATSPRGSGRRETQYF. The CDR3 bases are TGTGCCACCAGTCCCCGGGGGAGCGGGAGAAGAGAGACCCAGTACTTC. J is TRBJ2-5 and V is TRBV24-1; 8 bases line up with TRBD2. V was clipped by 6 bases and J by 4 bases; unmatched bases: 12. CDR1 and CDR2 (germline): KGHDR, SFDVKD. The CDR3 has 16 residues.

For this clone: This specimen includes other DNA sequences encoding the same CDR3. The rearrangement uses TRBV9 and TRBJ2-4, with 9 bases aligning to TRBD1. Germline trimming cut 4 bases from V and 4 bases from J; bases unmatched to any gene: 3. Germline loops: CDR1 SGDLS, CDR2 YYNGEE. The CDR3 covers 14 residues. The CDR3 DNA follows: TGTGCCAGCAGCCCCGGGACAGGGAAAAACATTCAGTACTTC. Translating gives CASSPGTGKNIQYF. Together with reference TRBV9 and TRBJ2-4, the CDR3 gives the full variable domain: DSGVTQTPKHLITATGQRVTLRCSPRSGDLSVYWYQQSLDQGLQFLIQYYNGEERAKGNILERFSAQQFPDLHSELNLSSLELGDSALYFCASSPGTGKNIQYFGAGTRLSVL.

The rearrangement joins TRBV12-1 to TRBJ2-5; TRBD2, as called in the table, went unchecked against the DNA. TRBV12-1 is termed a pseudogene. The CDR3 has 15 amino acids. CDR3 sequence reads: CASSLGLAGVWTQYF. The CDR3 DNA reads TGTGCCAGCAGCTTAGGGCTAGCGGGGGTTTGGACCCAGTACTTC.

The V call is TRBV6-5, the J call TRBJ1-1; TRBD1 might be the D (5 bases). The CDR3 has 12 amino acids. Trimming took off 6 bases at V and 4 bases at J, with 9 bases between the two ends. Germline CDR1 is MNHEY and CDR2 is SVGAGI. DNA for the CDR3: TGTGCCAGCAGGCCGGGGGGCACTGAAGCTTTCTTT. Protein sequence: CASRPGGTEAFF.

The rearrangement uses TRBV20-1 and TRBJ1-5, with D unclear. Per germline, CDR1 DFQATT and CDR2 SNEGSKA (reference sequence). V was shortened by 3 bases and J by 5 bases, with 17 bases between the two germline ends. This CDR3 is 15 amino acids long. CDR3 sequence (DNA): TGCAGTGCTAGTCCTCGGACTGGCAGAGATCAGCCCCAGCATTTT. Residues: CSASPRTGRDQPQHF.

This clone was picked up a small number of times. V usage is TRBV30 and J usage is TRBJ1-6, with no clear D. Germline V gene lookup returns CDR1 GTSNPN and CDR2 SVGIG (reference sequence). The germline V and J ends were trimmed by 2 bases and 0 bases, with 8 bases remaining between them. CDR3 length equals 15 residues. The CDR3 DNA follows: TGTGCCTGGAGTACGGGGAGCTCCTATAATTCACCCCTCCACTTT. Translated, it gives CAWSTGSSYNSPLHF.

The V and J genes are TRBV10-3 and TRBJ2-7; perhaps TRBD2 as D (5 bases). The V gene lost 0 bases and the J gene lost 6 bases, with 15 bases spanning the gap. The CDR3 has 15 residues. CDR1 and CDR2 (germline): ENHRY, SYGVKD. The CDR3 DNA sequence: TGTGCCATCAGTGAGTCGCCACCGCCCAGCGGCGAGCAGTACTTC. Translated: CAISESPPPSGEQYF.

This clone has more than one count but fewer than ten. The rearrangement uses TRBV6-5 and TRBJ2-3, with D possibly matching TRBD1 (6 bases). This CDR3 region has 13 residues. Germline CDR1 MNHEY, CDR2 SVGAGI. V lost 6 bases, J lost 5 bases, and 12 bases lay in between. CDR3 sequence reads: CASRQQGKDTQYF. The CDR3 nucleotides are TGTGCCAGCAGGCAACAGGGAAAAGATACGCAGTATTTT.

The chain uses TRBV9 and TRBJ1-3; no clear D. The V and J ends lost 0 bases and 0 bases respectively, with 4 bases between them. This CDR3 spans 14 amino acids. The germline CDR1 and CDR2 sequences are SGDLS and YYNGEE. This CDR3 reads CASSVEYSGNTIYF. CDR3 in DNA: TGTGCCAGCAGCGTAGAATACTCTGGAAACACCATATATTTT.

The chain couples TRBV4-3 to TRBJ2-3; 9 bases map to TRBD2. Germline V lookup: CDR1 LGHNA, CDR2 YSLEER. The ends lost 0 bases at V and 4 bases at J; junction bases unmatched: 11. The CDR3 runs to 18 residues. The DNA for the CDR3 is TGCGCCAGCAGCCAAGATCACCCACTAGCGGGCGGGGCAGATACGCAGTATTTT. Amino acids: CASSQDHPLAGGADTQYF.

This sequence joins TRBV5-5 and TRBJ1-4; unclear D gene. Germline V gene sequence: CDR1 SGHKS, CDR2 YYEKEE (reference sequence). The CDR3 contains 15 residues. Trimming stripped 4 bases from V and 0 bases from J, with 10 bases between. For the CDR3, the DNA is TGTGCCAGCAGCCCCGGGTCCTCAACTAATGAAAAACTGTTTTTT. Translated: CASSPGSSTNEKLFF.

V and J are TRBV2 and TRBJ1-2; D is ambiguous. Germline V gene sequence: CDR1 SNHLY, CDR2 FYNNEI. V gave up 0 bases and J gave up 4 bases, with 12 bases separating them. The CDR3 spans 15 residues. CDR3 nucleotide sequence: TGTGCCAGCAGTGAAGCGCTTGGACTGCTCTATGGCTACACCTTC. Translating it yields CASSEALGLLYGYTF.

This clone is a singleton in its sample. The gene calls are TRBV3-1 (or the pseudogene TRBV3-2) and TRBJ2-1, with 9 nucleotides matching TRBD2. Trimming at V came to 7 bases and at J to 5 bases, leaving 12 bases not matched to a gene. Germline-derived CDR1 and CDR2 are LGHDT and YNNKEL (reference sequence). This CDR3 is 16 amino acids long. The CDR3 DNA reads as TGTGCCAGCACTTCTCTCACTAGCGGGCCTAACAATGAGCAGTTCTTC. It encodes CASTSLTSGPNNEQFF.

CDR3 in DNA: TGTGCCAGCAGCGTCAGCGGGGGGGCACGCAATGAGCAGTTCTTC. Its protein product is CASSVSGGARNEQFF. The chain has TRBV9 and TRBJ2-1, with TRBD2 matching 10 bases. The CDR3 sequence is 15 residues long. With 2 bases clipped from V and 6 bases from J, the junction kept 5 bases outside the gene matches. Germline loops: CDR1 SGDLS, CDR2 YYNGEE. Full variable domain (rest looked up from reference TRBV9 and TRBJ2-1): DSGVTQTPKHLITATGQRVTLRCSPRSGDLSVYWYQQSLDQGLQFLIQYYNGEERAKGNILERFSAQQFPDLHSELNLSSLELGDSALYFCASSVSGGARNEQFFGPGTRLTVL.

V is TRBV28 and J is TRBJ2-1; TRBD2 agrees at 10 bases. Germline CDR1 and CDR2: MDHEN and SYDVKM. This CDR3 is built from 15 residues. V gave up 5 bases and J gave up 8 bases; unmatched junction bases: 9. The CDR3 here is CASSPGTSAPHEQFF. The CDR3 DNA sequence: TGTGCCAGCAGTCCCGGGACTAGCGCTCCCCATGAGCAGTTCTTC.

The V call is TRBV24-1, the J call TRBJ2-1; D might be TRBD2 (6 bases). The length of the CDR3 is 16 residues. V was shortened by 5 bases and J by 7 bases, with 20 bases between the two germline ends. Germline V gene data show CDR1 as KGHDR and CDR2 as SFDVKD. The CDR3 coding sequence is TGTGCCACCAGTGCCACAACCGGGCGGGGTCTTAATGAGCAGTTCTTC. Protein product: CATSATTGRGLNEQFF.

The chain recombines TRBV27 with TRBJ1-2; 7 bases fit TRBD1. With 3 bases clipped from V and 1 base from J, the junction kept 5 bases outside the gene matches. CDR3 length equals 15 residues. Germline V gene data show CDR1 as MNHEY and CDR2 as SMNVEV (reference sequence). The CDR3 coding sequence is TGTGCCAGCAGTTTGAAGACAGGGTTTAACTATGGCTACACCTTC. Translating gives CASSLKTGFNYGYTF.

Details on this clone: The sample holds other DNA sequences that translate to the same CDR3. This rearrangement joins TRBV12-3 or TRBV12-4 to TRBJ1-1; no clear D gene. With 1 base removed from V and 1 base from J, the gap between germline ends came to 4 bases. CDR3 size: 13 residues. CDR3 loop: CASSLGGNTEAFF. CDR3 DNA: TGTGCCAGCAGTTTAGGAGGGAACACTGAAGCTTTCTTT.

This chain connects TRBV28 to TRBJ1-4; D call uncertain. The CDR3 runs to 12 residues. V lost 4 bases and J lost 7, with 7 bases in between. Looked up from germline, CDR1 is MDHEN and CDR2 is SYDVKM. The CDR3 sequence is CASSSTVEKLFF. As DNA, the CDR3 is TGTGCCAGCAGTTCCACAGTTGAAAAACTGTTTTTT.

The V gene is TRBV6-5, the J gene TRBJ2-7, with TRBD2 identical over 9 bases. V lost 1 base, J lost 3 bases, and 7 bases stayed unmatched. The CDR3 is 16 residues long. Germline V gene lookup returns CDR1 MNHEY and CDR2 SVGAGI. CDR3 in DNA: TGTGCCAGCAGTTACTACCCCTCAGCGGGGGGCTACGAGCAGTACTTC. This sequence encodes CASSYYPSAGGYEQYF.

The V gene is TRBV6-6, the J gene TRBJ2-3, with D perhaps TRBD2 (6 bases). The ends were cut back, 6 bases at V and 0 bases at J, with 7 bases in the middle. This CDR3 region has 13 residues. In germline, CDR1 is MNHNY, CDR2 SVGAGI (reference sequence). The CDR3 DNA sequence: TGTGCCAGCAGACGGGAGAGCACAGATACGCAGTATTTT. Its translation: CASRRESTDTQYF.

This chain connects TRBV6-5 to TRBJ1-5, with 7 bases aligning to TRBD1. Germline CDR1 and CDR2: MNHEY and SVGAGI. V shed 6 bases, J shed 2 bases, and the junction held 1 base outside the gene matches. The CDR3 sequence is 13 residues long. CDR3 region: CASSTGGNQPQHF. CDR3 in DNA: TGTGCCAGCAGCACAGGGGGCAATCAGCCCCAGCATTTT.

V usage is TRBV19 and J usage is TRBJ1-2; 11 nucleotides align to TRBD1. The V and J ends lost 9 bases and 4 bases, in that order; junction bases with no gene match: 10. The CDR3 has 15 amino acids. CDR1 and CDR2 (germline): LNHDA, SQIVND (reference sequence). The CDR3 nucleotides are TGTGCCAGCAGGACAGGGGGCGCAAACGGCTATGGCTACACCTTC. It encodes CASRTGGANGYGYTF. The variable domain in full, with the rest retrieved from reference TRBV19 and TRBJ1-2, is DGGITQSPKYLFRKEGQNVTLSCEQNLNHDAMYWYRQDPGQGLRLIYYSQIVNDFQKGDIAEGYSVSREKKESFPLTVTSAQKNPTAFYLCASRTGGANGYGYTFGSGTRLTVV.